Included here is one TCR beta chain sequence, with context. What it binds is not known. The data were obtained in a study of beta chain features in type 1 diabetes. Isolated RNA was reverse transcribed in full, so expressed TCRB transcripts were sequenced. The protocol was immunoSEQ multiplex PCR, while the TCRdb copy is restricted to in-frame clones and leaves out a portion. Seen here are hundreds of thousands of clones, over 25% observed once, and the top ten hold about 0.06%. Every donor had blood drawn once into heparin, around 120 mL on average. The V end was cut by 6 bases, the J end by 5 bases, with 14 bases between. The CDR3 has 13 amino acids. Germline V gives CDR1 MNHEY, CDR2 SVGAGI. Broader study findings: The naive, central memory and Treg TCRB repertoires looked more alike in patients than they did in healthy donors. The study left unresolved whether HLA type influences TCRB rearrangement.

The clonotype originates from a man aged 18 to 30 in good health. The J gene is TRBJ2-7, the V gene TRBV6-5, with D hard to call. The specimen was naive CD4+ T cells from blood. CDR3 amino acids: CASSANAVHEQYF. The CDR3 DNA follows: TGTGCCAGCAGCGCCAACGCGGTCCACGAGCAGTACTTC.